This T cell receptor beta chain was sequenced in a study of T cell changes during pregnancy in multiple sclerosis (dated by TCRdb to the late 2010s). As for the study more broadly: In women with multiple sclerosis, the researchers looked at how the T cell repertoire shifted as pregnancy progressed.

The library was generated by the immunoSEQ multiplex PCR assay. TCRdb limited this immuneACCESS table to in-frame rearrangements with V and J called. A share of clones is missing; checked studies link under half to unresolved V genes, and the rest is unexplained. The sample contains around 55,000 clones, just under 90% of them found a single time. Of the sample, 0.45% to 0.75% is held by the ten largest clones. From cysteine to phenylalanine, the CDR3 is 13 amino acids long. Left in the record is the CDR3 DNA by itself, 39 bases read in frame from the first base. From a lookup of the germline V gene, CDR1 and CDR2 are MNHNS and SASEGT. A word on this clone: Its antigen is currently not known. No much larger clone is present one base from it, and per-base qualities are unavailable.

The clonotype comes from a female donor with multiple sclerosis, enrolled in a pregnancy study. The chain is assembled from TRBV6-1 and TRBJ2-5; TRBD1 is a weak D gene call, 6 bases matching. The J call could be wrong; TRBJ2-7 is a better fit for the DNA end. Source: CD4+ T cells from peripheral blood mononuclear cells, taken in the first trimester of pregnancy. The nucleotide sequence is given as TGTGCCAGCAGTGAGGGACACCAATACGAGCAGTACTTC. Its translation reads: CASSEGHQYEQYF.